The 26 T cell receptor beta chains below were found in one sample sequenced in a study of CD8 T cells in ankylosing spondylitis. A single record per CDR3 protein comes from TCRdb applying MiXCR to the 5' RACE reads. Found here are about 280,000 distinct CDR3 sequences, 20% of them singletons; the top ten hold 7.5% to 9.5%. Sequenced material: blood, either unsorted or a sorted T cell fraction (not recorded which). These receptors all stem from a male donor with ankylosing spondylitis or in good health (not recorded which).

The chain joins TRBV21-1 to TRBJ2-7; the D call in the table, TRBD1, was not verified against the DNA. TRBV21-1 constitutes a pseudogene. The CDR3 runs 13 residues. This CDR3 is CASSTTEHYEQYV. CDR3 coding DNA: TGTGCCAGCAGCACGACAGAACACTACGAGCAGTACGTC.

There are a few counts of this clonotype. The chain joins TRBV7-2 to TRBJ2-4; D is ambiguous. Germline assignment: CDR1 SGHTA and CDR2 FQGNSA. Between the trimmed V and J ends, which lost 5 bases and 0 bases, there was a span of 14 bases. There are 16 residues in the CDR3. CDR3 in DNA: TGTGCCAGCAGCAACCGACAAGGGCTAGCCAAAAACATTCAGTACTTC. Translation: CASSNRQGLAKNIQYF.

In its sample, this clonotype was seen a few times. The V call is TRBV9, the J call TRBJ2-4; TRBD2 might be the D (6 bases). Per the germline V gene, CDR1 is SGDLS and CDR2 is YYNGEE. Trimming took off 2 bases at V and 4 bases at J, with 7 bases between the two ends. The CDR3 covers 13 residues. This CDR3 reads CASSVAGKNIQYF. The CDR3 nucleotides are TGTGCCAGCAGCGTGGCGGGGAAAAACATTCAGTACTTC.

The V call is TRBV5-6, the J call TRBJ2-7; unclear D gene. Between the trimmed V and J ends, which lost 4 bases and 0 bases, there was a span of 8 bases. Per the germline V gene, CDR1 is SGHDT and CDR2 is YYEEEE. The CDR3 has 13 residues. The CDR3 DNA follows: TGTGCCAGCAGCGCACAAAACTCCTACGAGCAGTACGTC. Residues: CASSAQNSYEQYV.

This clonotype has a handful of counts. The V and J genes are TRBV24-1 and TRBJ2-1; the match to TRBD1 covers 8 bases. V was pared by 4 bases and J by 10 bases, with 8 bases of the junction left unmatched. The CDR3 is 14 amino acids. Germline CDR1 KGHDR, CDR2 SFDVKD. CDR3 nucleotides: TGTGCCACCAGTGAGGCGACAGGGGATGAGGAGCAGTTCTTC. It yields the protein CATSEATGDEEQFF.

This clonotype was seen only a few times. The chain is built from TRBV20-1 and TRBJ1-5; no clear D. In germline, CDR1 is DFQATT, CDR2 SNEGSKA (reference sequence). V dropped 2 bases and J dropped 9 bases, with 17 bases sitting between them. The CDR3 runs 14 residues. DNA for the CDR3: TGCAGTGCTAGAAACGGGCCAATTAACGGGCCCCAGCATTTT. Its protein product is CSARNGPINGPQHF.

The chain is built from TRBV5-1 and TRBJ1-3; no clear D gene. This CDR3 has 16 amino acids. Germline V gene lookup returns CDR1 SGHRS and CDR2 YFSETQ. V lost 0 bases to trimming and J lost 0 bases, with 10 bases between them. CDR3 loop: CASSLAVMSSGNTIYF. The CDR3, as DNA: TGCGCCAGCAGCTTGGCCGTTATGAGCTCTGGAAACACCATATATTTT.

The chain recombines TRBV7-2 with TRBJ2-2, with D possibly matching TRBD1 (5 bases). The CDR3 consists of 15 residues. Looked up from germline, CDR1 is SGHTA and CDR2 is FQGNSA. Trimming removed 3 bases at V and 4 bases at J, with 12 bases between. The CDR3 DNA is TGTGCCAGCAGCTTTCAGGGAAGGGGCACCGGGGAGCTGTTTTTT. This translates into CASSFQGRGTGELFF.

This clonotype was seen more than once but under ten times. The rearrangement links TRBV10-2 to TRBJ1-4; 7 bases line up with TRBD1. Trimming at V came to 4 bases and at J to 6 bases, leaving 8 bases not matched to a gene. CDR1 is WSHSY and CDR2 is SAAADI in the germline V gene. The CDR3 has 15 amino acids. Here the CDR3 reads CASSGSTGLDEKLFF. In DNA form, the CDR3 reads TGCGCCAGCAGTGGATCGACAGGGTTGGATGAAAAACTGTTTTTT.

This clonotype occurred many times. The chain couples TRBV12-3 or TRBV12-4 to TRBJ1-5; D gene uncertain. This CDR3 is 13 amino acids long. Trimming shortened V by 2 bases and J by 4 bases, and 6 bases separated the two germline ends. The CDR3 reads CASSLSENQPQHF. DNA of the CDR3: TGTGCCAGCAGTTTATCGGAGAATCAGCCCCAGCATTTT.

The chain couples TRBV29-1 to TRBJ1-2, with unresolved D. V was pared by 3 bases and J by 4 bases, with 15 bases between. From germline, CDR1 is SQVTM and CDR2 ANQGSEA. There are 14 residues in the CDR3. CDR3 DNA: TGCAGCGTTGAGGCTTCCGGGGTCCCCTATGGCTACACCTTC. It codes for CSVEASGVPYGYTF.

The chain employs TRBV9 and TRBJ2-5, with D uncertain. V lost 1 base and J lost 4, with 11 bases in between. The CDR3 is made up of 14 amino acids. Germline V gives CDR1 SGDLS, CDR2 YYNGEE. CDR3 nucleotides: TGTGCCAGCAGCGTATCCGCTAGAGCAGAGACCCAGTACTTC. The encoded protein is CASSVSARAETQYF.

V usage is TRBV20-1 and J usage is TRBJ2-7; D not resolved. Per germline, CDR1 DFQATT and CDR2 SNEGSKA (reference sequence). This CDR3 is 12 amino acids long. V gave up 6 bases and J gave up 0 bases, with 9 bases separating them. The CDR3 protein is CSASDGSYEQYV. The CDR3, as DNA: TGCAGTGCCTCGGACGGCTCCTACGAGCAGTACGTC.

The gene calls are TRBV25-1 and TRBJ2-1, with D perhaps matching TRBD2 (6 bases). Germline lookup yields CDR1 MGHDK and CDR2 SYGVNS. V gave up 8 bases and J gave up 9 bases, with 14 bases separating them. CDR3 length equals 12 residues. The CDR3 spells CASSRTNTEQFF. As DNA, the CDR3 is TGTGCCAGCTCACGGACTAACACTGAGCAGTTCTTC. The full variable domain, with the rest looked up from reference TRBV25-1 and TRBJ2-1, is EADIYQTPRYLVIGTGKKITLECSQTMGHDKMYWYQQDPGMELHLIHYSYGVNSTEKGDLSSESTVSRIRTEHFPLTLESARPSHTSQYLCASSRTNTEQFFGPGTRLTVL.

This clonotype has only a few counts. The rearrangement uses TRBV7-8 and TRBJ1-5; TRBD1 matches at 7 bases. After removal of 1 base from V and 1 base from J, the junction contained 4 bases not matched to a gene. Germline assignment: CDR1 SGHVS and CDR2 FQNEAQ. The CDR3 length is 16 residues. CDR3 protein: CASSLVAGGSNQPQHF. The CDR3 nucleotides are TGTGCCAGCAGCTTAGTGGCAGGGGGGAGCAATCAGCCCCAGCATTTT. The full variable domain, completed using reference TRBV7-8 and TRBJ1-5, is GAGVSQSPRYKVAKRGQDVALRCDPISGHVSLFWYQQALGQGPEFLTYFQNEAQLDKSGLPSDRFFAERPEGSVSTLKIQRTQQEDSAVYLCASSLVAGGSNQPQHFGDGTRLSIL.

This clonotype has only a few counts. The chain carries TRBV25-1 and TRBJ2-2; D is perhaps TRBD1 (5 bases). Germline CDR1 MGHDK, CDR2 SYGVNS. Trimming pared 3 bases from V and 1 base from J, leaving 12 bases between. CDR3 length: 16 amino acids. As DNA, the CDR3 is TGTGCCAGCAGTGAGCGTCAGGGTTTGAACACCGGGGAGCTGTTTTTT. Protein: CASSERQGLNTGELFF.

In its sample, this clonotype was seen a few times. The chain couples TRBV5-1 to TRBJ2-1, with 14 bases fitting TRBD2. The CDR3 contains 17 residues. CDR1 and CDR2 (germline): SGHRS, YFSETQ. The V segment lost 4 bases and the J segment 7 bases; nucleotides outside the gene matches: 10. The CDR3 here is CASSPGLAGASENEQFF. As DNA, the CDR3 is TGCGCCAGCAGCCCGGGACTAGCGGGGGCCTCGGAGAATGAGCAGTTCTTC. Supplemented by reference TRBV5-1 and TRBJ2-1, the full variable domain reads KAGVTQTPRYLIKTRGQQVTLSCSPISGHRSVSWYQQTPGQGLQFLFEYFSETQRNKGNFPGRFSGRQFSNSRSEMNVSTLELGDSALYLCASSPGLAGASENEQFFGPGTRLTVL.

As for this clonotype: Germline is not matched at one junction end, which may reflect a read error. This chain uses TRBV6-5 with TRBJ2-5; unclear D gene. The germline gives CDR1 MNHEY, CDR2 SVGAGI. The CDR3 spans 12 residues. CDR3 region: CTSSQVGETQYF. The CDR3, as DNA: TGTACCAGCAGTCAAGTAGGAGAGACCCAGTACTTC.

This clonotype was seen a handful of times. The J gene is TRBJ2-1, the V gene TRBV11-2, with a weak D call TRBD1 (6 bases). Trimming pared 1 base from V and 6 bases from J, leaving 16 bases between. The CDR3 totals 16 residues. Per germline, CDR1 SGHAT and CDR2 FQNNGV. This chain's CDR3 is CASSLGGTRAGNEQFF. Here the CDR3 DNA reads TGTGCCAGCAGCTTAGGTGGGACACGCGCCGGCAATGAGCAGTTCTTC.

The chain is built from TRBV12-3 or TRBV12-4 and TRBJ2-3, with 10 bases matching TRBD2. V was clipped by 5 bases and J by 6 bases; unmatched bases: 14. The CDR3 length is 17 residues. CDR3 nucleotides: TGTGCCAGCAGTCCGGGGTGGCTAGCGGGAGCAACCGATACGCAGTATTTT. It yields the protein CASSPGWLAGATDTQYF.

The chain has TRBV28 and TRBJ1-4; maybe TRBD1 (5 bases). In germline, CDR1 is MDHEN, CDR2 SYDVKM. The V end was cut by 6 bases, the J end by 7 bases, with 18 bases between. The CDR3 extends over 15 amino acids. The CDR3 is CASRPRGLRGEKLFF. The CDR3 DNA follows: TGTGCCAGCAGGCCGAGGGGCCTAAGGGGTGAAAAACTGTTTTTT. Full variable domain (missing parts from reference TRBV28 and TRBJ1-4): DVKVTQSSRYLVKRTGEKVFLECVQDMDHENMFWYRQDPGLGLRLIYFSYDVKMKEKGDIPEGYSVSREKKERFSLILESASTNQTSMYLCASRPRGLRGEKLFFGSGTQLSVL.

This chain joins TRBV24-1 and TRBJ1-2, with D maybe TRBD1 (6 bases). Trimming took off 2 bases at V and 6 bases at J, with 18 bases between the two ends. This CDR3 comprises 16 residues. Germline CDR1 KGHDR, CDR2 SFDVKD. CDR3 in DNA: TGTGCCACCAGTGATTCCGTTTTGGGGGGCGCGAATGGCTACACCTTC. The encoded protein is CATSDSVLGGANGYTF.

V usage is TRBV5-5 and J usage is TRBJ2-3; 8 positions agree with TRBD2. The CDR3 loop spans 15 amino acids. The J segment lost 1 base and the V segment lost 1 base, leaving 2 bases of the junction unmatched. The germline CDR1 and CDR2 sequences are SGHKS and YYEKEE (reference sequence). CDR3 residues: CASSLYSGGTDTQYF. CDR3 in DNA: TGTGCCAGCAGCTTGTATAGCGGGGGCACAGATACGCAGTATTTT.

The rearrangement uses TRBV9 and TRBJ2-2; D is unresolved. Deletions cut 7 bases from V and 10 bases from J, with 11 bases between. In germline, CDR1 is SGDLS, CDR2 YYNGEE. This CDR3 has 11 residues. The CDR3 is CASGEWEELFF. The CDR3 nucleotides are TGTGCCAGCGGAGAGTGGGAGGAGCTGTTTTTT.

This clonotype appeared a few times. J is TRBJ1-6 and V is TRBV12-3 or TRBV12-4; the D is unclear. Trimming took off 3 bases at V and 7 bases at J, with 4 bases between the two ends. The CDR3 has 12 amino acids. CDR3: CASSFENSPLHF. For the CDR3, the DNA is TGTGCCAGCAGTTTTGAGAATTCACCCCTCCACTTT.

This clonotype has only a few counts. This chain connects TRBV5-1 to TRBJ1-6; 7 bases are shared with TRBD1. CDR3 length: 14 amino acids. The V segment lost 2 bases and the J segment 10 bases; nucleotides outside the gene matches: 6. Germline CDR1 reads SGHRS; CDR2 reads YFSETQ. Here the CDR3 DNA reads TGCGCCAGCAGCTTCGGGGACAGCGTCTCACCCCTCCACTTT. This codes for CASSFGDSVSPLHF. Supplemented by reference TRBV5-1 and TRBJ1-6, the full variable domain reads KAGVTQTPRYLIKTRGQQVTLSCSPISGHRSVSWYQQTPGQGLQFLFEYFSETQRNKGNFPGRFSGRQFSNSRSEMNVSTLELGDSALYLCASSFGDSVSPLHFGNGTRLTVT.